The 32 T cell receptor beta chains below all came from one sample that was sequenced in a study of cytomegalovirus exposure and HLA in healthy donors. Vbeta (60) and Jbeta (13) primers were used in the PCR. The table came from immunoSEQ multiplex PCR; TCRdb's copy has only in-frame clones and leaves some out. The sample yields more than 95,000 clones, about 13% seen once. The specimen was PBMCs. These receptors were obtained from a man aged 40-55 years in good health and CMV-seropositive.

The CDR3 reads CASSLGTSGSLNEQYF. CDR3 coding DNA: TGTGCCAGCAGCTTGGGGACTAGCGGGAGTTTAAACGAGCAGTACTTC. The V gene is TRBV5-8, the J gene TRBJ2-7, with 13 bases lining up with TRBD2. CDR1 is SGHTS, CDR2 YDEGEE, per germline. The length of the CDR3 is 16 residues. The ends lost 0 bases at V and 5 bases at J; junction bases unmatched: 5. Filled out from reference TRBV5-8 and TRBJ2-7, the complete variable domain reads EAGVTQSPTHLIKTRGQQATLRCSPISGHTSVYWYQQALGLGLQFLLWYDEGEERNRGNFPPRFSGRQFPNYSSELNVNALELEDSALYLCASSLGTSGSLNEQYFGPGTRLTVT.

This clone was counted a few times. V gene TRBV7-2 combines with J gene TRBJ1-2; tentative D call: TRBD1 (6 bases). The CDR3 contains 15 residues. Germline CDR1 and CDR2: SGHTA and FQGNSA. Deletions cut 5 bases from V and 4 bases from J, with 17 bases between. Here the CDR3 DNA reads TGTGCCAGCAGCCCGGGGCTCCAGGGGACCTATGGCTACACCTTC. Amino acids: CASSPGLQGTYGYTF.

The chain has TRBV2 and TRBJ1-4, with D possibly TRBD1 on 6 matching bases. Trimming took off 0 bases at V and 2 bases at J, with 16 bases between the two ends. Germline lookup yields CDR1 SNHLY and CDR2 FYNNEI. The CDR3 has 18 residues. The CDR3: CASSEALVQGLTNEKLFF. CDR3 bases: TGTGCCAGCAGTGAAGCGTTGGTTCAGGGGTTGACTAATGAAAAACTGTTTTTT. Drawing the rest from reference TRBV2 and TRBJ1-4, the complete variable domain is EPEVTQTPSHQVTQMGQEVILRCVPISNHLYFYWYRQILGQKVEFLVSFYNNEISEKSEIFDDQFSVERPDGSNFTLKIRSTKLEDSAMYFCASSEALVQGLTNEKLFFGSGTQLSVL.

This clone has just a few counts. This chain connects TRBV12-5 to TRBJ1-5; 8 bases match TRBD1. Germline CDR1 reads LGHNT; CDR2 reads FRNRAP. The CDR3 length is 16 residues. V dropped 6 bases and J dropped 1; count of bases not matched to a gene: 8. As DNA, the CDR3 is TGTGCTAGTGGACCCACCGGGACAGGAAGCAATCAGCCCCAGCATTTT. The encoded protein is CASGPTGTGSNQPQHF.

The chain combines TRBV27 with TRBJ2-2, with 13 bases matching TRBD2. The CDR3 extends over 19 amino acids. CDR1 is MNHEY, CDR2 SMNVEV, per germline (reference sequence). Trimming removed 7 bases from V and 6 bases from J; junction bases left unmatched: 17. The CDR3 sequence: CASKNRSPGTSGTAGELFF. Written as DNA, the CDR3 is TGTGCCAGCAAAAACCGATCTCCCGGGACTAGCGGGACCGCCGGGGAGCTGTTTTTT.

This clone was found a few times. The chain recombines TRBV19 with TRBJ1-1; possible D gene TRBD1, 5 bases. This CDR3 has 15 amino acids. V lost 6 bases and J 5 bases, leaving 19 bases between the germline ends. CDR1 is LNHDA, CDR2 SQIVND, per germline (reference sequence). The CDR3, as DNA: TGTGCCAGTAGGGAGACCGGGGGGGGTTCAACTGAAGCTTTCTTT. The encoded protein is CASRETGGGSTEAFF.

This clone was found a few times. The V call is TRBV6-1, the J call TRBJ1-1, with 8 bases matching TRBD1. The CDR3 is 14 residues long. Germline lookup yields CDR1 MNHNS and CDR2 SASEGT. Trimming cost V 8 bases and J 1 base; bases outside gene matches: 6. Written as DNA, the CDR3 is TGTGCCAGCGGCCAGACAGGGGCGAACACTGAAGCTTTCTTT. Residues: CASGQTGANTEAFF.

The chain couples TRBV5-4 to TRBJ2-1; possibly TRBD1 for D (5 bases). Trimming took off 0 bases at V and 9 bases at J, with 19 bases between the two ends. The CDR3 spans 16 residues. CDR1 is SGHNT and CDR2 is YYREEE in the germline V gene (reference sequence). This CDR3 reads CASSLASGRENLEQFF. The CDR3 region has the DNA TGTGCCAGCAGCTTGGCCTCAGGGCGCGAGAATCTTGAGCAGTTCTTC.

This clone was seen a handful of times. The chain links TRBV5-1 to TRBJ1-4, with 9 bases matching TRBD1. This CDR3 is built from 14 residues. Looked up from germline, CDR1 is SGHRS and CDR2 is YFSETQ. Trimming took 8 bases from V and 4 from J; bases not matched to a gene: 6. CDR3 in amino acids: CASSGQGVNEKLFF. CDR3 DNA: TGCGCCAGTTCGGGACAGGGAGTTAATGAAAAACTGTTTTTT.

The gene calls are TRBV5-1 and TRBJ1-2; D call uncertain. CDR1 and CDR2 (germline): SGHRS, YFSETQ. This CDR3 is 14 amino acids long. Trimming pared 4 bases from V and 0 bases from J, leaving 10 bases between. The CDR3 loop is CASSATETNYGYTF. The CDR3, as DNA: TGCGCCAGCAGCGCCACAGAAACTAACTATGGCTACACCTTC.

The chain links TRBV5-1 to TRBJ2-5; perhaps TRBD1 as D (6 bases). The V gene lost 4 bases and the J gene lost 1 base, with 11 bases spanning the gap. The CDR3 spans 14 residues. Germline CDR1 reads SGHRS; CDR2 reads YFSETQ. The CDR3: CASSLWTAQETQYF. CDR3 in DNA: TGCGCCAGCAGCCTGTGGACAGCCCAAGAGACCCAGTACTTC. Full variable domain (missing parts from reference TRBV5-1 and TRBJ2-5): KAGVTQTPRYLIKTRGQQVTLSCSPISGHRSVSWYQQTPGQGLQFLFEYFSETQRNKGNFPGRFSGRQFSNSRSEMNVSTLELGDSALYLCASSLWTAQETQYFGPGTRLLVL.

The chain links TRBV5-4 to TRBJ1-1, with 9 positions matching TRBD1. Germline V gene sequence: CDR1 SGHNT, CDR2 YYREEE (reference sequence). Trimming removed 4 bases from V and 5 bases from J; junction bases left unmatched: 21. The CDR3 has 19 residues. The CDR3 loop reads CASSRGARTGDLTGTEAFF. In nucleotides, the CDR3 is TGTGCCAGCAGCCGGGGGGCCCGGACAGGGGATTTGACGGGGACTGAAGCTTTCTTT.

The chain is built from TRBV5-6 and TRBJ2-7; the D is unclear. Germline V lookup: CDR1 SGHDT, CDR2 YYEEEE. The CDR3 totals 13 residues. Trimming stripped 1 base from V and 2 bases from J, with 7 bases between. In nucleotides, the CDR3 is TGTGCCAGCAGCTTGTCCTTAGCCTACGAGCAGTACTTC. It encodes CASSLSLAYEQYF.

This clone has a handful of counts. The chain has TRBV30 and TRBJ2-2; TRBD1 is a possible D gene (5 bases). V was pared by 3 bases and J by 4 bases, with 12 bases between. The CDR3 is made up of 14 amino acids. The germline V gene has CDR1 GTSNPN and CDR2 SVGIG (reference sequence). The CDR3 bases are TGTGCCTGGAGCCCAGGGATTAGCACCGGGGAGCTGTTTTTT. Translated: CAWSPGISTGELFF.

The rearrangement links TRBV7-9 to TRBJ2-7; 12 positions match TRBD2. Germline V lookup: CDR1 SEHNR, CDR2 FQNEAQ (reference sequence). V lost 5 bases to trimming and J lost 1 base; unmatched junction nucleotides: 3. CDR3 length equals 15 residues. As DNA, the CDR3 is TGTGCCAGCAGCGTTCTAGCGGGAGGGTCCTACGAGCAGTACTTC. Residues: CASSVLAGGSYEQYF.

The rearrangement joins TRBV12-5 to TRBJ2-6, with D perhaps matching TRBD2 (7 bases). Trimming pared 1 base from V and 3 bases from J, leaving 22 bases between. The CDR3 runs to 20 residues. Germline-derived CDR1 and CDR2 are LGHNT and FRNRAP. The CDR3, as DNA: TGTGCTAGTGGTTTGGCTTCGCGGGGGCTCCGAAGGTTTGGGGCCAACGTCCTGACTTTC. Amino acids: CASGLASRGLRRFGANVLTF.

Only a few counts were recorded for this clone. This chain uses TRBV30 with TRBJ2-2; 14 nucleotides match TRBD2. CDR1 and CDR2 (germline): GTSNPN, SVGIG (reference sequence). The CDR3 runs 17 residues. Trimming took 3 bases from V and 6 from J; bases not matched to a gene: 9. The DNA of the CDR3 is TGTGCCTGGAGGATATACGGACTAGCGGGAGGTCCCGGGGAGCTGTTTTTT. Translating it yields CAWRIYGLAGGPGELFF.

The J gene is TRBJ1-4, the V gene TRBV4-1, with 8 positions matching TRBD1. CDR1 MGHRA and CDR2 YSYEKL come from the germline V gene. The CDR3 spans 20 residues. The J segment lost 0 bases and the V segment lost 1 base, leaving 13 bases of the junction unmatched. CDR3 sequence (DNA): TGCGCCAGCAGCCAAGCCCCCCCGACAGGGGTATATGCAACTAATGAAAAACTGTTTTTT. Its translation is CASSQAPPTGVYATNEKLFF.

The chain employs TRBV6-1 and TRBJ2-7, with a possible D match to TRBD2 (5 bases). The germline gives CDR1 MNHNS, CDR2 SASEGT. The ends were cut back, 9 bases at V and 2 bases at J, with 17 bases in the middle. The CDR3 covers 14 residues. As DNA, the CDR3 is TGTGCCAGTGGACTGGAACAGCCCCCCTACGAGCAGTACTTC. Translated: CASGLEQPPYEQYF.

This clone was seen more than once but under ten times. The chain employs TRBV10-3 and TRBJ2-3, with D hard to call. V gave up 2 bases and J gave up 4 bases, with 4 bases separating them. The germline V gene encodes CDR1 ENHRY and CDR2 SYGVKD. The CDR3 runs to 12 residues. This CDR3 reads CAISEGSDTQYF. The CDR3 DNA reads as TGTGCCATCAGTGAGGGCTCAGATACGCAGTATTTT.

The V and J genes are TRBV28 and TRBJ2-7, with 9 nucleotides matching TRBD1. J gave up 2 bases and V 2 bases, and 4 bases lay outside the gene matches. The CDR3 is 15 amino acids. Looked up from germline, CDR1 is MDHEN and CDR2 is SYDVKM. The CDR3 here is CASSLTGGVPYEQYF. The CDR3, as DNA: TGTGCCAGCAGTTTAACAGGGGGCGTCCCCTACGAGCAGTACTTC.

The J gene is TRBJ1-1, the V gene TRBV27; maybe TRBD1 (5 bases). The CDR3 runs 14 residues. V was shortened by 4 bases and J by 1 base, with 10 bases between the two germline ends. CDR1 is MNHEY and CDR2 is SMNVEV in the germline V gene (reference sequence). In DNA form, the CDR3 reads TGTGCCAGCAGTTATGACAGATCGAACACTGAAGCTTTCTTT. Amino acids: CASSYDRSNTEAFF.

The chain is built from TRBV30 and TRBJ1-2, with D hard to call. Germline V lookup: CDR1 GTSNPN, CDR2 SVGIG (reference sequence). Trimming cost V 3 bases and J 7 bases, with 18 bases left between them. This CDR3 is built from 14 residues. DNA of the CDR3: TGTGCCTGGAGAGCCCCGGCGGCGTTTGGTGGCTACACCTTC. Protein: CAWRAPAAFGGYTF.

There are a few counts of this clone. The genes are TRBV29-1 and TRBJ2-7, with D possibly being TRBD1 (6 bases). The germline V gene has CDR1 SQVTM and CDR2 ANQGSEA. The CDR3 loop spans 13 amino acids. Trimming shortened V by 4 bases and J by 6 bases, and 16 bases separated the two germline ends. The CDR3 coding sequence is TGCAGCGTTGCACGACAGGAAGGCGTCGAGCAGTACTTC. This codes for CSVARQEGVEQYF.

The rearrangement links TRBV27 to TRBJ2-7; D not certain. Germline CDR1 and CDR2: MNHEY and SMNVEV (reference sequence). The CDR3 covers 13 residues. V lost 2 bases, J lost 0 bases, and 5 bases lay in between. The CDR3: CASSLTVSYEQYF. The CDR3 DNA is TGTGCCAGCAGTTTAACGGTCTCCTACGAGCAGTACTTC.

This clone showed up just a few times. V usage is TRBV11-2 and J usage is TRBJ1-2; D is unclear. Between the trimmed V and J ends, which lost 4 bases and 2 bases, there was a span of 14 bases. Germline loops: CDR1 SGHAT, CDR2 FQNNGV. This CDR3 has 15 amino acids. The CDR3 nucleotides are TGTGCCAGCAGCTCTCTCTGGAGAGGGAACTATGGCTACACCTTC. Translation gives CASSSLWRGNYGYTF.

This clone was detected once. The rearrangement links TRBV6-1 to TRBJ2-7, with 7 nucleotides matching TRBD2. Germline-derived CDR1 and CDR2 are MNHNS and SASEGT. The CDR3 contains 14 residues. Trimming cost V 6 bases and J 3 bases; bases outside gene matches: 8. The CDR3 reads CASRPNQRGYEQYF. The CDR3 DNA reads TGTGCCAGCAGACCCAACCAGCGGGGCTACGAGCAGTACTTC.

The CDR3 DNA is TGTGCCAGCAGCTCTTACAGGAACTATGGCTACACCTTC. Amino acid sequence: CASSSYRNYGYTF. The chain links TRBV7-9 to TRBJ1-2; tentatively, D is TRBD1 (5 bases). The CDR3 extends over 13 amino acids. Germline-derived CDR1 and CDR2 are SEHNR and FQNEAQ (reference sequence). Trimming removed 4 bases from V and 2 bases from J, with 8 bases in between.

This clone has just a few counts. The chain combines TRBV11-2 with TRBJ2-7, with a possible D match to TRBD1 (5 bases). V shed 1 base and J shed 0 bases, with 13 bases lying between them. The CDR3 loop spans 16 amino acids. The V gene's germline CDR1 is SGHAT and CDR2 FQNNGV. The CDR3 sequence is CASSLVGLGASYEQYF. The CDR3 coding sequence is TGTGCCAGCAGCTTAGTAGGTCTAGGGGCCTCCTACGAGCAGTACTTC.

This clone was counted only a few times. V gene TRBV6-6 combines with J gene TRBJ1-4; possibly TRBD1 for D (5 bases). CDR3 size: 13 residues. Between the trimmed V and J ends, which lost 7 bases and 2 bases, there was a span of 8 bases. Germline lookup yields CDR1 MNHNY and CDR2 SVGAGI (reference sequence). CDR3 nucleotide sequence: TGTGCCAGCAAAGGGGCCACTAATGAAAAACTGTTTTTT. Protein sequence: CASKGATNEKLFF.

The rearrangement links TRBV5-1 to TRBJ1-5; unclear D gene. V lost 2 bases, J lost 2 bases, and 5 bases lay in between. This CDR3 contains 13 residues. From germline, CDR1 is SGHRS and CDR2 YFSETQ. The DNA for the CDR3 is TGCGCCAGCAGCTTCCAGGGCAATCAGCCCCAGCATTTT. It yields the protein CASSFQGNQPQHF.

The DNA of the CDR3 is TGTGCCAGCACAGAACGGACAGGGGGCAATCAGCCCCAGCATTTT. Residues: CASTERTGGNQPQHF. V gene TRBV5-8 combines with J gene TRBJ1-5; 9 bases fit TRBD1. The trim removed 6 bases at V and 2 bases at J, leaving 6 bases unmatched. The germline CDR1 and CDR2 sequences are SGHTS and YDEGEE. The CDR3 is made up of 15 amino acids.